Listed here are 8 T cell receptor beta chains from one sample, sequenced in a study of T cells in Graves' hyperthyroidism and ophthalmopathy. Authors of the study amplified TCR beta CDR3 regions from RNA transcripts. First-round RT-PCR of the TCR CDR3 relied on the HTBI primer set. A single record per CDR3 protein comes from TCRdb applying MiXCR to the multiplex PCR reads. The sample lists about 350,000 distinct CDR3 sequences, approximately 13% occurring once. Sample: blood. These receptors all stem from a woman under 40 with Graves' hyperthyroidism.

The sample holds many counts of this clonotype. The chain is built from TRBV19 and TRBJ2-1; D might be TRBD2 (5 bases). The CDR3 runs to 16 residues. Germline V CDR1 and CDR2: LNHDA, SQIVND (reference sequence). The V end was cut by 5 bases, the J end by 8 bases, with 22 bases between. CDR3 sequence: CASSPLRARGGDEQFF. In nucleotides, the CDR3 is TGTGCCAGTAGTCCCCTCCGAGCTAGAGGAGGCGATGAGCAGTTCTTC.

This clonotype has just a few counts. CDR3 sequence: CASSLNRRDLVYEQYF. CDR3 DNA sequence: TGTGCCAGCAGCTTGAACCGCAGGGATTTGGTCTACGAGCAGTACTTC. This rearrangement joins TRBV5-4 to TRBJ2-7; D might be TRBD1 (5 bases). This CDR3 comprises 16 residues. V was shortened by 1 base and J by 3 bases, with 17 bases between the two germline ends. Per germline, CDR1 SGHNT and CDR2 YYREEE (reference sequence).

This clonotype was detected ten times or more. The CDR3 DNA is TGTGCCAGCTCACCAGTGGACTCCTCTGGAAACACCATATATTTT. Encoded protein: CASSPVDSSGNTIYF. The chain combines TRBV18 with TRBJ1-3; no firm D call. V was cut by 2 bases and J by 0 bases, with 8 bases left in between. This CDR3 has 15 amino acids. Germline values: CDR1 KGHSH, CDR2 LQKENI.

This clonotype was observed many times. The chain is built from TRBV30 and TRBJ1-6; D unclear. Trimming left V 3 bases short and J 3 bases short, with 9 bases between. The CDR3 spans 14 residues. Germline V lookup: CDR1 GTSNPN, CDR2 SVGIG (reference sequence). The CDR3 loop is CAWRGVGYNSPLHF. CDR3 sequence (DNA): TGTGCCTGGAGGGGCGTGGGCTATAATTCACCCCTCCACTTT. The full variable domain, rest sourced from reference TRBV30 and TRBJ1-6, is SQTIHQWPATLVQPVGSPLSLECTVEGTSNPNLYWYRQAAGRGLQLLFYSVGIGQISSEVPQNLSASRPQDRQFILSSKKLLLSDSGFYLCAWRGVGYNSPLHFGNGTRLTVT.

This clonotype has ten or more counts. The chain recombines TRBV7-2 with TRBJ2-3, with D perhaps matching TRBD2 (5 bases). The V gene lost 1 base and the J gene lost 2 bases, with 19 bases spanning the gap. The CDR3 runs 18 residues. In germline, CDR1 is SGHTA, CDR2 FQGNSA. CDR3 sequence: CASSLGVGVAMFTDTQYF. In DNA form, the CDR3 reads TGTGCCAGCAGCTTAGGGGTCGGGGTCGCCATGTTCACAGATACGCAGTATTTT.

This clonotype has a count of ten or more. The chain carries TRBV6-1 and TRBJ2-3; D unclear. In germline, CDR1 is MNHNS, CDR2 SASEGT. The CDR3 consists of 18 residues. The ends were cut back, 1 base at V and 0 bases at J, with 17 bases in the middle. As DNA, the CDR3 is TGTGCCAGCAGTGAAGGACGGACCGCTGGCCAGAGCACAGATACGCAGTATTTT. Translating it yields CASSEGRTAGQSTDTQYF.

This clonotype was recorded many times. DNA for the CDR3: TGCAGTGCTAGTTGGCCCTCGGGGCTAGGTTGGACTGAAGCTTTCTTT. Protein product: CSASWPSGLGWTEAFF. V and J are TRBV20-1 and TRBJ1-1; D is perhaps TRBD1 (5 bases). The CDR3 consists of 16 residues. Germline V gene sequence: CDR1 DFQATT, CDR2 SNEGSKA (reference sequence). Trimming pared 3 bases from V and 5 bases from J, leaving 22 bases between.

V is TRBV20-1 and J is TRBJ2-7; D is tentatively TRBD1 or TRBD2 (5 bases each). Per germline, CDR1 DFQATT and CDR2 SNEGSKA (reference sequence). The CDR3 covers 13 residues. The V and J ends lost 6 bases and 2 bases respectively, with 14 bases between them. The CDR3 sequence is CSARERAPYEQYF. CDR3 nucleotide sequence: TGCAGTGCCAGGGAGAGGGCCCCCTACGAGCAGTACTTC.